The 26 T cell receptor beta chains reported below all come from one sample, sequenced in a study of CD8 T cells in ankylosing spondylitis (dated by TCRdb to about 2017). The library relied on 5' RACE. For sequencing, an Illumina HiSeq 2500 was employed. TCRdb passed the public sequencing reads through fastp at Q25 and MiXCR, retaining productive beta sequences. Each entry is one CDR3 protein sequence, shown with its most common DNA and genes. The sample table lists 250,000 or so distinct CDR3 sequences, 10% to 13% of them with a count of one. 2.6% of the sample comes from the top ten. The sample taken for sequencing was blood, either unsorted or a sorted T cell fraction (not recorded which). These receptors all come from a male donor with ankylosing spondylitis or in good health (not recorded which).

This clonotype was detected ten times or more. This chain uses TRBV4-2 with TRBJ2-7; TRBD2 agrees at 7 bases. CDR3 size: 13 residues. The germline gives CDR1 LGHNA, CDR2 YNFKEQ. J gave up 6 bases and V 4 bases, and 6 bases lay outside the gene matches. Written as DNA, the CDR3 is TGTGCCAGCAGCCTTGATTGGGGGGGCGAGCAGTACTTC. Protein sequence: CASSLDWGGEQYF.

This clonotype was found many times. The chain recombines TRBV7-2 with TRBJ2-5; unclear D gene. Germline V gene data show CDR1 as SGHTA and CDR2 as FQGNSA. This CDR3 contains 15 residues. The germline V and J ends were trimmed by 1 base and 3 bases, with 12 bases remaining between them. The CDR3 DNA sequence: TGTGCCAGCAGCTTAGTAGGGCTAGTAGAAGAGACCCAGTACTTC. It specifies CASSLVGLVEETQYF.

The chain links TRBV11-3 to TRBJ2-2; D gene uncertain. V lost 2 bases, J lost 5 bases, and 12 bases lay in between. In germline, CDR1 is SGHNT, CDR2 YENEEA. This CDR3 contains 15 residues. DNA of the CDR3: TGTGCCAGCAGCTTAAAGCTGGTGGATACCGGGGAGCTGTTTTTT. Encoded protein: CASSLKLVDTGELFF. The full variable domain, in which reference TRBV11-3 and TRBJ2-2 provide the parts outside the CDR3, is EAGVVQSPRYKIIEKKQPVAFWCNPISGHNTLYWYLQNLGQGPELLIRYENEEAVDDSQLPKDRFSAERLKGVDSTLKIQPAELGDSAVYLCASSLKLVDTGELFFGEGSRLTVL.

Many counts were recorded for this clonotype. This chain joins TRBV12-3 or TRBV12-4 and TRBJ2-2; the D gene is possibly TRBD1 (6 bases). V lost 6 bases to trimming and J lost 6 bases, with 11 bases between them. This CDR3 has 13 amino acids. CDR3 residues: CASRLQGSGELFF. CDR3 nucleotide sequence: TGTGCCAGCAGACTCCAGGGGTCCGGGGAGCTGTTTTTT.

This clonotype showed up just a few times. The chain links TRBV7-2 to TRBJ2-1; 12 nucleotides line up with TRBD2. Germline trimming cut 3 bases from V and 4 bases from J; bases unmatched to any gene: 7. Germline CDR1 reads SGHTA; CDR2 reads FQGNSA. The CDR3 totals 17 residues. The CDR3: CASSLRGLAGPYNEQFF. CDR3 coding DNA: TGTGCCAGCAGCTTGAGAGGACTAGCGGGACCTTACAATGAGCAGTTCTTC.

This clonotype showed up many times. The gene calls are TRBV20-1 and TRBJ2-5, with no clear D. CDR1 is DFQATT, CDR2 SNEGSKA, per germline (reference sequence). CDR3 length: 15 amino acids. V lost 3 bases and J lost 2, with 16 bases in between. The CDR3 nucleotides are TGCAGTGCTAGCGGTCTTAGGACGGCACAAGAGACCCAGTACTTC. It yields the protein CSASGLRTAQETQYF.

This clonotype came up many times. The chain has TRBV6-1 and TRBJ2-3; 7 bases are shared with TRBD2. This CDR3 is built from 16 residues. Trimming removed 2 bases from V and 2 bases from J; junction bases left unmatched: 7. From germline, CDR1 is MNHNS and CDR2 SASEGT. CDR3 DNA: TGTGCCAGCAGTGAATGGGGAGCGGGGCTCACAGATACGCAGTATTTT. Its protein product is CASSEWGAGLTDTQYF.

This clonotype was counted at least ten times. The DNA for the CDR3 is TGTGCCAGCATCCTCGTTAGCGCCGGGGAGCTGTTTTTT. The encoded protein is CASILVSAGELFF. The chain joins TRBV12-3 or TRBV12-4 to TRBJ2-2; weak D call: TRBD2 (5 bases). The ends were cut back, 7 bases at V and 6 bases at J, with 12 bases in the middle. The CDR3 has 13 residues.

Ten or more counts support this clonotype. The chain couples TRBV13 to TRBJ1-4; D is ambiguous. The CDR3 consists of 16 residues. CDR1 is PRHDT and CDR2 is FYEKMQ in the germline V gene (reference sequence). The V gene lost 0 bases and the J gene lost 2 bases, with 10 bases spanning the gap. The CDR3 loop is CASSLGLAATNEKLFF. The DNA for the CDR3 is TGTGCCAGCAGCTTAGGGCTTGCCGCCACTAATGAAAAACTGTTTTTT.

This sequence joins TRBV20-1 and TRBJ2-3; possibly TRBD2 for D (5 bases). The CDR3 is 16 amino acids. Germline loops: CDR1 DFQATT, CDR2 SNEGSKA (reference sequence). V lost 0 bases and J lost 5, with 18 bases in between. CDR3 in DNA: TGCAGTGCTAGAGATCAGGAACGGGGAGTAGGAGATACGCAGTATTTT. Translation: CSARDQERGVGDTQYF.

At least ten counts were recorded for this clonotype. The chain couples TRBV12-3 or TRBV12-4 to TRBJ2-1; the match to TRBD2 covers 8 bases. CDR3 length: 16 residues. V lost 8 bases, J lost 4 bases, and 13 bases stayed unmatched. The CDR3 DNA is TGTGCCAGCGATAGAAGCGGGAGAGTTGTTTACAATGAGCAGTTCTTC. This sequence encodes CASDRSGRVVYNEQFF.

CDR3 sequence: CASRIGTGELFF. The CDR3 DNA follows: TGCGCCAGCAGAATTGGCACCGGGGAGCTGTTTTTT. The chain couples TRBV5-1 to TRBJ2-2; no definite D call. V was shortened by 5 bases and J by 4 bases, with 6 bases between the two germline ends. CDR1 and CDR2 (germline): SGHRS, YFSETQ. CDR3 length equals 12 residues.

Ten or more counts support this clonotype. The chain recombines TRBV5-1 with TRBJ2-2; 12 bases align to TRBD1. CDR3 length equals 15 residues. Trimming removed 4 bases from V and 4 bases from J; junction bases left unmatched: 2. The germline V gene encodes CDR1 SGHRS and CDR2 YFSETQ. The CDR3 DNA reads TGCGCCAGCAGCGAGGGACAGGGGGCCACCGGGGAGCTGTTTTTT. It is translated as CASSEGQGATGELFF.

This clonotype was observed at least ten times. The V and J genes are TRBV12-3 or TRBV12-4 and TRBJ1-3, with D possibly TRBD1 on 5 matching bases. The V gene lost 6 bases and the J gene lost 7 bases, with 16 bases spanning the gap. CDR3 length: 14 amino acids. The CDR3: CASSLTEGANTIYF. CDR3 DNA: TGTGCCAGCAGCTTGACAGAAGGAGCGAACACCATATATTTT.

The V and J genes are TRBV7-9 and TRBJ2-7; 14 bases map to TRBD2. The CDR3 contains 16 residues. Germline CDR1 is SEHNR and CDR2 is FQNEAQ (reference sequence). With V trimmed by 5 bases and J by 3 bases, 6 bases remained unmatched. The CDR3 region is CASSPGTSGSRYEQYF. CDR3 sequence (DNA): TGTGCCAGCAGCCCCGGGACTAGCGGGAGTCGCTACGAGCAGTACTTC.

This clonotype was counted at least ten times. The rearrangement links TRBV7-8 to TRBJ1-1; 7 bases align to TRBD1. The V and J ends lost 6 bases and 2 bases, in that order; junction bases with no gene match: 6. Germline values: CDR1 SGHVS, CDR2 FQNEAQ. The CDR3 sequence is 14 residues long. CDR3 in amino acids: CASRSGQINTEAFF. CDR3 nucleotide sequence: TGTGCCAGCAGGTCGGGACAGATCAACACTGAAGCTTTCTTT.

CDR3 bases: TGTGCCAGCAGCCGGACCCTTAGCACAGATACGCAGTATTTT. This translates into CASSRTLSTDTQYF. This chain joins TRBV7-2 and TRBJ2-3; D gene unclear. Per germline, CDR1 SGHTA and CDR2 FQGNSA. With 5 bases removed from V and 0 bases from J, the gap between germline ends came to 9 bases. The CDR3 runs to 14 residues. The variable domain in full, completed from reference TRBV7-2 and TRBJ2-3, reads GAGVSQSPSNKVTEKGKDVELRCDPISGHTALYWYRQSLGQGLEFLIYFQGNSAPDKSGLPSDRFSAERTGGSVSTLTIQRTQQEDSAVYLCASSRTLSTDTQYFGPGTRLTVL.

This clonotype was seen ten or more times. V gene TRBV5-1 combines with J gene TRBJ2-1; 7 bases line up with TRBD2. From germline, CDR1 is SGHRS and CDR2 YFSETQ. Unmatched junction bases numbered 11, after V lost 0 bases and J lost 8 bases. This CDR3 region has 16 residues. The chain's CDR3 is CASSLGPSGAVDEQFF. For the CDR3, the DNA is TGCGCCAGCAGCTTGGGGCCTAGCGGAGCAGTGGATGAGCAGTTCTTC.

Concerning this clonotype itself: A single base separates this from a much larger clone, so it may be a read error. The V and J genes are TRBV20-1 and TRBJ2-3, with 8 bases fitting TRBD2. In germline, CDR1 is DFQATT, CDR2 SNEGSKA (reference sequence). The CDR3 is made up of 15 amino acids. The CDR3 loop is CCAFFGGGSTDTQYF. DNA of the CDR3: TGCTGTGCCTTTTTCGGGGGGGGTAGCACAGATACGCAGTATTTT.

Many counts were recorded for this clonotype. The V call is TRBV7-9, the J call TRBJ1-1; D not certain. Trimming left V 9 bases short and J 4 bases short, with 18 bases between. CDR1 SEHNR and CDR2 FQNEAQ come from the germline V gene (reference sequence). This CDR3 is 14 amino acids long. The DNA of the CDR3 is TGTGCCAGTCCGGGCTCTTCATTGGGCACTGAAGCTTTCTTT. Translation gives CASPGSSLGTEAFF.

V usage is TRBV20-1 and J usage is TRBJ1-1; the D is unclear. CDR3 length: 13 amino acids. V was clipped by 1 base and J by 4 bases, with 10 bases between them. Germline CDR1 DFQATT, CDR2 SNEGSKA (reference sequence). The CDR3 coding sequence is TGCAGTGCTAGAGTTACGGGAAGCACTGAAGCTTTCTTT. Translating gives CSARVTGSTEAFF.

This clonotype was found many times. The CDR3 spells CASSFQARELFF. CDR3 bases: TGCGCCAGCAGCTTTCAAGCAAGGGAGCTGTTTTTT. This rearrangement joins TRBV5-1 to TRBJ2-2; no firm D call. CDR1 is SGHRS, CDR2 YFSETQ, per germline. V was pared by 2 bases and J by 9 bases, with 8 bases between. There are 12 residues in the CDR3. Full variable domain (remainder filled in from reference TRBV5-1 and TRBJ2-2): KAGVTQTPRYLIKTRGQQVTLSCSPISGHRSVSWYQQTPGQGLQFLFEYFSETQRNKGNFPGRFSGRQFSNSRSEMNVSTLELGDSALYLCASSFQARELFFGEGSRLTVL.

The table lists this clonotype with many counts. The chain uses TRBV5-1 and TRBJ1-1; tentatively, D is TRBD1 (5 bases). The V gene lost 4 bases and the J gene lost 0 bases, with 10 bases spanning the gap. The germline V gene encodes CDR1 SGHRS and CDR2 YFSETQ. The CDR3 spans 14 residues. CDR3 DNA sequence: TGCGCCAGCAGCGCCGACAGAGTGAACACTGAAGCTTTCTTT. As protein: CASSADRVNTEAFF.

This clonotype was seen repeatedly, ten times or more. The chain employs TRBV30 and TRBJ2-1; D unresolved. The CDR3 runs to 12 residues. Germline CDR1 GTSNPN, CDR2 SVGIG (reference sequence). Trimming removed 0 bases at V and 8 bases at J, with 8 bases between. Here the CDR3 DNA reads TGTGCCTGGAGTGTGCAGATGGATGAGCAGTTCTTC. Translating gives CAWSVQMDEQFF. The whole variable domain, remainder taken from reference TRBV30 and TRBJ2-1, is SQTIHQWPATLVQPVGSPLSLECTVEGTSNPNLYWYRQAAGRGLQLLFYSVGIGQISSEVPQNLSASRPQDRQFILSSKKLLLSDSGFYLCAWSVQMDEQFFGPGTRLTVL.

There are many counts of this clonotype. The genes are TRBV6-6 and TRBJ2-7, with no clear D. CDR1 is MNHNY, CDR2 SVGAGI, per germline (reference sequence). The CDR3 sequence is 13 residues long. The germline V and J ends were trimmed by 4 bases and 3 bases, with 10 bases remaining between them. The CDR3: CASSSATVYEQYF. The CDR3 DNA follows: TGTGCCAGCAGTTCCGCTACAGTCTACGAGCAGTACTTC.

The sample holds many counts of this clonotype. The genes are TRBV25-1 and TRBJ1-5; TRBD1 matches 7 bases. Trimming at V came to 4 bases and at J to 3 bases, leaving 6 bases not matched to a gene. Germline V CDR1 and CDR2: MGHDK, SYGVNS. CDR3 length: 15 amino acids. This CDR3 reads CASSGPGQTNQPQHF. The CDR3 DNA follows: TGTGCCAGCAGTGGGCCGGGACAGACCAATCAGCCCCAGCATTTT.